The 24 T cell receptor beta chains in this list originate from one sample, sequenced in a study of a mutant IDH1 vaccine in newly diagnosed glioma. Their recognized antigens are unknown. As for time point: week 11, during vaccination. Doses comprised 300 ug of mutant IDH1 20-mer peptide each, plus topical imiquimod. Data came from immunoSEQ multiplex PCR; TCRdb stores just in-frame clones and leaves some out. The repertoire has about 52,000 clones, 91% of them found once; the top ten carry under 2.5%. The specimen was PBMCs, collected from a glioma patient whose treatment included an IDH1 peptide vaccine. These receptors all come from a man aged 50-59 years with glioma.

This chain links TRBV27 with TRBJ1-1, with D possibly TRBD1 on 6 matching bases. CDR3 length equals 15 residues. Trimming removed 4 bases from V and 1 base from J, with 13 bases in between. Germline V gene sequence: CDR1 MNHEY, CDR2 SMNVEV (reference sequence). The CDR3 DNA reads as TGTGCCAGCAGTTCCCAGACACAGGGGAACACTGAAGCTTTCTTT. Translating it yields CASSSQTQGNTEAFF.

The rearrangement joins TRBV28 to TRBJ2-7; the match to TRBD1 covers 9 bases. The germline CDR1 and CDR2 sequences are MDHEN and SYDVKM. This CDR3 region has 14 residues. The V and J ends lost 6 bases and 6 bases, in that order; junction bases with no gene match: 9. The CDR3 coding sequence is TGTGCCAGCAGCCCTCCGGGACAGGGCGGCGAGCAGTACTTC. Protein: CASSPPGQGGEQYF.

This chain's CDR3 is CASSLVGGTSYNEQFF. The CDR3 nucleotides read TGCGCCAGCAGCTTGGTTGGCGGGACCTCTTACAATGAGCAGTTCTTC. The chain links TRBV5-1 to TRBJ2-1; D is perhaps TRBD2 (6 bases). The CDR3 extends over 16 amino acids. Germline CDR1 and CDR2: SGHRS and YFSETQ. Trimming stripped 0 bases from V and 4 bases from J, with 14 bases between.

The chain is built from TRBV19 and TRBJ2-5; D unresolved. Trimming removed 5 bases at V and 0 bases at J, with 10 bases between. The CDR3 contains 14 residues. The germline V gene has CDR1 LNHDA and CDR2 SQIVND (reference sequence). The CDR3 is CASSRAPDQETQYF. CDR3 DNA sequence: TGTGCCAGTAGTCGGGCCCCGGACCAAGAGACCCAGTACTTC.

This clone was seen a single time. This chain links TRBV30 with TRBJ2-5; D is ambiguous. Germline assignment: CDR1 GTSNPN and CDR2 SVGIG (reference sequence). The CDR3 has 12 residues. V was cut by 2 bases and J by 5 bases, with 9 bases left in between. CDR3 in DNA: TGTGCCTGGAGTCCCCGAATTGAGACCCAGTACTTC. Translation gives CAWSPRIETQYF.

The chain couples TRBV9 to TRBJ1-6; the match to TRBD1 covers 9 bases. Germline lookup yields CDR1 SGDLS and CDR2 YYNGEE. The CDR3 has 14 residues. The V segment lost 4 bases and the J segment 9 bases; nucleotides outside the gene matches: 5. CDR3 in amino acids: CASSTRDRASPLHF. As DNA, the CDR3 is TGTGCCAGCAGCACCCGGGACAGGGCTTCACCCCTCCACTTT. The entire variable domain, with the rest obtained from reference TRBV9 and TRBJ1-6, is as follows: DSGVTQTPKHLITATGQRVTLRCSPRSGDLSVYWYQQSLDQGLQFLIQYYNGEERAKGNILERFSAQQFPDLHSELNLSSLELGDSALYFCASSTRDRASPLHFGNGTRLTVT.

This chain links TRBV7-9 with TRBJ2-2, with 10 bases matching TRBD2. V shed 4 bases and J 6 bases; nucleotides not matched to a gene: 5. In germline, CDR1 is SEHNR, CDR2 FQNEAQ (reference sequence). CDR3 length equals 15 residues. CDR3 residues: CASSSSGGAAGELFF. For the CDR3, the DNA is TGTGCCAGCAGCTCAAGCGGGGGGGCCGCCGGGGAGCTGTTTTTT.

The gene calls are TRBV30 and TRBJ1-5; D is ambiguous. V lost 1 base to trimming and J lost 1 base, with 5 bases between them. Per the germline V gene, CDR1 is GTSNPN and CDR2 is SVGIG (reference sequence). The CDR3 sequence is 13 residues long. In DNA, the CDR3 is TGTGCCTGGAGTGCTGGCAGCAATCAGCCCCAGCATTTT. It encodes CAWSAGSNQPQHF.

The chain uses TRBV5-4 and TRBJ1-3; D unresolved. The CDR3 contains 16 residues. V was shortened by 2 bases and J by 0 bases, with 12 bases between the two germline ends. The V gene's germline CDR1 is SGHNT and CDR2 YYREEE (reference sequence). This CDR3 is CASSFGAGGSGNTIYF. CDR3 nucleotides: TGTGCCAGCAGCTTTGGTGCCGGAGGCTCTGGAAACACCATATATTTT.

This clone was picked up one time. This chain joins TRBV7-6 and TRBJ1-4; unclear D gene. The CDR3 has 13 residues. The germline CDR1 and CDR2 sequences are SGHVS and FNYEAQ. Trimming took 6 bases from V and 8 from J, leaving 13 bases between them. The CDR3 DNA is TGTGCCAGCAGTCCCGGACCGAGGGAAAAACTGTTTTTT. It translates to CASSPGPREKLFF.

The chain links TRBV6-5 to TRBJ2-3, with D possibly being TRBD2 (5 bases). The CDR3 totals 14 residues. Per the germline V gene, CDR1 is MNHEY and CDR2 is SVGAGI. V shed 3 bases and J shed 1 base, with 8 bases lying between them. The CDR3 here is CASSYSSGTDTQYF. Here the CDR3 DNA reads TGTGCCAGCAGTTATAGTAGCGGCACAGATACGCAGTATTTT.

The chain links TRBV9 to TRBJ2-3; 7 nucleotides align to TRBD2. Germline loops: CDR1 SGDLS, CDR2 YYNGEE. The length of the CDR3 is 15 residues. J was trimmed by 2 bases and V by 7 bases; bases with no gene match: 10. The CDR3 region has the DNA TGTGCCAGCTCGCGGTGGGAGGGAGCCACAGATACGCAGTATTTT. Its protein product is CASSRWEGATDTQYF.

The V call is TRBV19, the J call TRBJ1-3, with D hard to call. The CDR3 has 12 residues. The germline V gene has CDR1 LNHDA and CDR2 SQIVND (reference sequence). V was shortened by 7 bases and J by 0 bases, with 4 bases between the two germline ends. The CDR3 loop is CASTLSGNTIYF. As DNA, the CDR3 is TGTGCCAGTACTCTCTCTGGAAACACCATATATTTT.

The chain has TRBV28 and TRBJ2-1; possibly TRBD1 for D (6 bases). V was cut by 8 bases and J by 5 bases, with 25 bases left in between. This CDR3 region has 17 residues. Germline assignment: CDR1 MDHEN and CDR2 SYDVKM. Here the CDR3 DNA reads TGTGCCAGCGCCAGAGTCCGGGACACCTCTTACCACAATGAGCAGTTCTTC. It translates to CASARVRDTSYHNEQFF.

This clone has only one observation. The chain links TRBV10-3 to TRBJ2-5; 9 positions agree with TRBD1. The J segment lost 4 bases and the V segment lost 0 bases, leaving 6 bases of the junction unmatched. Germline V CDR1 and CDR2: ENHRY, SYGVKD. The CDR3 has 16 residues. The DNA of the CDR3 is TGTGCCATCAGTGAGTCGGGGGGGACAGGGCCAGAGACCCAGTACTTC. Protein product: CAISESGGTGPETQYF.

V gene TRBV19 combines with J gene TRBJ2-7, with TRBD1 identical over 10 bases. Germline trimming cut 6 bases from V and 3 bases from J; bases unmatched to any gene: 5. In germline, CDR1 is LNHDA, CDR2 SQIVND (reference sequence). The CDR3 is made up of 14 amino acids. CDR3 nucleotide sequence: TGTGCCAGTAGCACGACAGGGGGCCACTACGAGCAGTACTTC. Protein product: CASSTTGGHYEQYF. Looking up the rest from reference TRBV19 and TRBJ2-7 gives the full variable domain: DGGITQSPKYLFRKEGQNVTLSCEQNLNHDAMYWYRQDPGQGLRLIYYSQIVNDFQKGDIAEGYSVSREKKESFPLTVTSAQKNPTAFYLCASSTTGGHYEQYFGPGTRLTVT.

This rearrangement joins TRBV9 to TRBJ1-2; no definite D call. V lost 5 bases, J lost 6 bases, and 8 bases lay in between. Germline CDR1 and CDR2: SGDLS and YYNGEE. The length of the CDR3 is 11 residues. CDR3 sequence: CASSADDGYTF. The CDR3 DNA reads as TGTGCCAGCAGTGCGGACGATGGCTACACCTTC.

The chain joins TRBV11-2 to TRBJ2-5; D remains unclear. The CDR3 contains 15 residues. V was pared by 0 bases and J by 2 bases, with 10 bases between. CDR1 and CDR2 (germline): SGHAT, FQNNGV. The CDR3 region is CASSLDFLVQETQYF. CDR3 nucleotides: TGTGCCAGCAGCTTAGATTTCCTGGTACAAGAGACCCAGTACTTC. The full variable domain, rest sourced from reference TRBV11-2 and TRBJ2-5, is EAGVAQSPRYKIIEKRQSVAFWCNPISGHATLYWYQQILGQGPKLLIQFQNNGVVDDSQLPKDRFSAERLKGVDSTLKIQPAKLEDSAVYLCASSLDFLVQETQYFGPGTRLLVL.

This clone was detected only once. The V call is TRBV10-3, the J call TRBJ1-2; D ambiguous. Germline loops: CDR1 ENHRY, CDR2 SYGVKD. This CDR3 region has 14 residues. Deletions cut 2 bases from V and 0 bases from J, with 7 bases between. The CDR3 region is CAISERSTNYGYTF. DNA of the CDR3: TGTGCCATCAGTGAGAGGTCGACTAACTATGGCTACACCTTC.

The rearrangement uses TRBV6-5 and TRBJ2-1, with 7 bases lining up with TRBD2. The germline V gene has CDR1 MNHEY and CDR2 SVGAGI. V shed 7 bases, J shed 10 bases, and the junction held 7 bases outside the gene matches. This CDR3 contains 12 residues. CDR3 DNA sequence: TGTGCCAGCACTCCGGGAGGAGGAGAGCAGTTCTTC. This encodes CASTPGGGEQFF.

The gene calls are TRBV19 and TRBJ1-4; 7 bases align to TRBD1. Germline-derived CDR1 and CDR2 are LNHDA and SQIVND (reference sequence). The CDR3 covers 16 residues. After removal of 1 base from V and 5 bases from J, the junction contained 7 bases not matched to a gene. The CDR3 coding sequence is TGTGCCAGTAGTATAGCAACAGGGGCAGGAAATGAAAAACTGTTTTTT. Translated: CASSIATGAGNEKLFF.

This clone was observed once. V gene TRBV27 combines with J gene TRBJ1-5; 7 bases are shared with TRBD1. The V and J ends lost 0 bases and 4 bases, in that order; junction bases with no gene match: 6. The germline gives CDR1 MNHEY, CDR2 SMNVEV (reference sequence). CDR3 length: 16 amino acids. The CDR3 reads CASSLSGDSLNQPQHF. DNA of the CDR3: TGTGCCAGCAGTTTATCGGGGGACAGCTTAAATCAGCCCCAGCATTTT.

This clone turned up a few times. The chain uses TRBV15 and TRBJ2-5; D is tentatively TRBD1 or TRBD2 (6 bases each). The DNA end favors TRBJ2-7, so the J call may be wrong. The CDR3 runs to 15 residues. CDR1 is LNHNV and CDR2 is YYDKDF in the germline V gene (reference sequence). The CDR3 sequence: CATSLDYRENYEQYF. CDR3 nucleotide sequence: TGTGCCACCAGCTTGGACTACAGGGAAAACTACGAGCAGTACTTC.

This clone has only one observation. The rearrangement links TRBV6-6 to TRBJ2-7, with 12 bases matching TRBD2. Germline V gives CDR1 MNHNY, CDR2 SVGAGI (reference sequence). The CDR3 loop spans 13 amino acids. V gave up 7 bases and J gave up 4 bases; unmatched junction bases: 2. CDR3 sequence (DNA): TGTGCCAGCATGACTAGCGGGGGATACGAGCAGTACTTC. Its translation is CASMTSGGYEQYF.